Described below is a single T cell receptor (beta chain) sequence and its context. Its antigen remains unidentified. Trimming pared 4 bases from V and 3 bases from J, leaving 10 bases between. The CDR3 totals 14 residues. Per the germline V gene, CDR1 is MNHNS and CDR2 is SASEGT. The repertoire was sequenced with immunoSEQ multiplex PCR; TCRdb's copy has only in-frame clones and lacks some. Here the sample spans about 110,000 clones, approximately 86% being singletons. The data are from a study of T cell responses to AZD1222 COVID-19 vaccine. Study-level findings and limits: Repertoires were sampled only after the peak T cell response.

This clonotype was sampled from an adult in good health. The V gene is TRBV6-1, the J gene TRBJ1-5; the D is unclear. Sequenced material: peripheral blood, taken on day 0 of AZD1222 vaccination. The CDR3 sequence: CASSGAGFNQPQHF. The CDR3 coding sequence is TGTGCCAGCAGTGGAGCAGGATTCAATCAGCCCCAGCATTTT.